This T cell receptor beta chain was documented in a study of T cells in Graves' hyperthyroidism and ophthalmopathy. Amplified TCR beta CDR3 regions derived from RNA transcripts. HTBI primers drove first-round RT-PCR of the TCR CDR3. One entry per CDR3 protein, called by TCRdb with MiXCR from the multiplex PCR reads. The table shows some 250,000 distinct CDR3 sequences, with approximately 16% occurring only once. This clonotype came up many times. Its antigen remains unknown. Study results and caveats: Ophthalmopathy, as predicted by the model, came a median 6.5 months after the prediction.

This CDR3 spans 16 amino acids. Germline CDR1 reads MNHNS; CDR2 reads SASEGT. The junction had 7 bases not matched to a gene; V was cut back by 5 bases and J by 4 bases. Exclusions: uncontrolled infection, other autoimmune disease, pregnancy, lactation. Drawn at first hyperthyroidism diagnosis, the blood sample preceded any ophthalmopathy symptoms. The clonotype originates from a woman in her forties or fifties with Graves' hyperthyroidism that later progressed to Graves' ophthalmopathy. The rearrangement uses TRBV6-1 and TRBJ2-4, with 11 bases aligning to TRBD2. The sample taken for sequencing was blood. CDR3 coding DNA: TGTGCCAGCAGTAGACCGGGACTAGCGGATAAAAACATTCAGTACTTC. Its translation: CASSRPGLADKNIQYF.